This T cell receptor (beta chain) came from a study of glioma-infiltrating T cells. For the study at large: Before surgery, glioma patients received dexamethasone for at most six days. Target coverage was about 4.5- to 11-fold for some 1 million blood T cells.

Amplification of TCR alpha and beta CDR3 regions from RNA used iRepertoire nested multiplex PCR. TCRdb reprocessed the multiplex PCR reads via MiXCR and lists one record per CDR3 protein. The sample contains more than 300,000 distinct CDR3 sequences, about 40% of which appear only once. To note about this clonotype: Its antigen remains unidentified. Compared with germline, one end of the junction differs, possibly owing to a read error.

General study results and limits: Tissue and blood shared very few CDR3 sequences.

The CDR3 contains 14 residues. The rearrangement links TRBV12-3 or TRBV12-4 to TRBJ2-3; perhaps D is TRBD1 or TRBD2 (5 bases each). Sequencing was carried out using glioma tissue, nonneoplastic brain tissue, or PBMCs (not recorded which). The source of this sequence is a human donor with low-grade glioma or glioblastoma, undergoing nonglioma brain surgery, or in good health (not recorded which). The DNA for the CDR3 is TGTGCCAGCGGTTTAATGTGGGGGACAGATACGCAGTATTTT. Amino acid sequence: CASGLMWGTDTQYF.